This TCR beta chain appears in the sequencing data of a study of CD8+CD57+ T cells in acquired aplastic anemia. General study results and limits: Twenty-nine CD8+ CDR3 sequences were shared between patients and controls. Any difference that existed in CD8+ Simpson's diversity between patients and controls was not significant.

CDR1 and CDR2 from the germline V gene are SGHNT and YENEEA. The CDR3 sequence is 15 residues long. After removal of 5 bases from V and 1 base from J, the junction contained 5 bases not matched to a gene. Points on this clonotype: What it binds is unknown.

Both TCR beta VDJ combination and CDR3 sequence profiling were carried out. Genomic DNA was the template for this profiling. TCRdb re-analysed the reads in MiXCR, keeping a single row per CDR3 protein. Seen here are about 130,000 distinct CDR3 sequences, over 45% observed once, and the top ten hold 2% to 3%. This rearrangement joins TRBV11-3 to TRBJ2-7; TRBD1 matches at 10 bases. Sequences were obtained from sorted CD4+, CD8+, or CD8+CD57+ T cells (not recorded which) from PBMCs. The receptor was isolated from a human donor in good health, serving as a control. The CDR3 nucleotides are TGTGCCAGCAGCGCTAGGGACAGGGGATCCTACGAGCAGTACTTC. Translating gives CASSARDRGSYEQYF.